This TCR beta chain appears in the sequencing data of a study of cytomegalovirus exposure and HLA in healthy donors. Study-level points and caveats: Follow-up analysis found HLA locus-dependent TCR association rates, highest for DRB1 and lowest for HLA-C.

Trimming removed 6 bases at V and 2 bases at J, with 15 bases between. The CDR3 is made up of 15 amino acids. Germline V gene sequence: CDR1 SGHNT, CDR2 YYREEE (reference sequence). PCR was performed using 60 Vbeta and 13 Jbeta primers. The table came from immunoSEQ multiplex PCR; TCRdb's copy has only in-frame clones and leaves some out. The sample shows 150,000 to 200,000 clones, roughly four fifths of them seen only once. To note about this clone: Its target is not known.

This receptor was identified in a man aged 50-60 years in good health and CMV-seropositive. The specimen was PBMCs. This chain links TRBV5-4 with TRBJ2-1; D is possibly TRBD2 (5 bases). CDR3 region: CASMLMSGAYNEQFF. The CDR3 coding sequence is TGTGCCAGCATGTTGATGAGCGGAGCCTACAATGAGCAGTTCTTC.